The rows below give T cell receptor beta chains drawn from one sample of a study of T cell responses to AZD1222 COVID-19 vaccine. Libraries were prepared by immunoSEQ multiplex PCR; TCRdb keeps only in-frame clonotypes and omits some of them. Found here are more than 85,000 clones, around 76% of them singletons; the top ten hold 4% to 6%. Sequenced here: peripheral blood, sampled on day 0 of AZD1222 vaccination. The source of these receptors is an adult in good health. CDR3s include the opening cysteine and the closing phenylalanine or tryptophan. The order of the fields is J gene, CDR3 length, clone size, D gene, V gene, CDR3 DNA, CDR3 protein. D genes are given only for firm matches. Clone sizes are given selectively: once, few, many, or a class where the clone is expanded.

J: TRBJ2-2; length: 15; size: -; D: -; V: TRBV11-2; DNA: TGTGCCAGCAGCTTAGAGGGTCGGAACACCGGGGAGCTGTTTTTT; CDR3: CASSLEGRNTGELFF
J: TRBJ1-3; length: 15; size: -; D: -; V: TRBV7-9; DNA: TGTGCCAGCAGCTTAAGTGGCTGGCAGAGAAACACCATATATTTT; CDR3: CASSLSGWQRNTIYF
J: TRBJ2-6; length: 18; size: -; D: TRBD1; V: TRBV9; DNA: TGTGCCAGCAGCGCCCGACAGGGGGCTGTGTCTGGGGCCAACGTCCTGACTTTC; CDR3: CASSARQGAVSGANVLTF
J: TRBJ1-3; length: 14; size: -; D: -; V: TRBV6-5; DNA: TGTGCCAGCAGTTACTCGAACAGTATCAACACCATATATTTT; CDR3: CASSYSNSINTIYF
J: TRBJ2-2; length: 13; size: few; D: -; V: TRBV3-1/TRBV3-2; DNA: TGTGCCAGTGGGCAGTCAGTCACCGGGGAGCTGTTTTTT; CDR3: CASGQSVTGELFF
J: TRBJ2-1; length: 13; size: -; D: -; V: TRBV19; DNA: TGTGCCAGTAGTATAGGACCGGAGGGTGAGCAGTTCTTC; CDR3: CASSIGPEGEQFF
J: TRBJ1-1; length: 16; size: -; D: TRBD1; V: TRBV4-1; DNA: TGCGCCAGCAGCCATACAGGGGGCAGGGGGCACACTGAAGCTTTCTTT; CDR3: CASSHTGGRGHTEAFF
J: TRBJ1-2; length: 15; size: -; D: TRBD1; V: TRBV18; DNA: TGTGCCAGCTCACCACAAAGGGGGCCTCACTATGGCTACACCTTC; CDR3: CASSPQRGPHYGYTF
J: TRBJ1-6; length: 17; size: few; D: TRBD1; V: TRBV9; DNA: TGTGCCAGCAGCGTAGCGGGACAGAGCTCCTATAATTCACCCCTCCACTTT; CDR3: CASSVAGQSSYNSPLHF
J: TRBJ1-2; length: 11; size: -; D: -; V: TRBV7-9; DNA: TGTGCCGGGATAGGGGGAGACGGCTACACCTTC; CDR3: CAGIGGDGYTF
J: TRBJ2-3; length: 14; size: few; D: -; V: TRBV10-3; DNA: TGTGCCACTCGAGTCGGCGGGACTACAGATACGCAGTATTTT; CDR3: CATRVGGTTDTQYF
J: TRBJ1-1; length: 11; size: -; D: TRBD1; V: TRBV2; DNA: TGTGCCAGCACCAGGGGGGCTGAAGCTTTCTTT; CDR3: CASTRGAEAFF
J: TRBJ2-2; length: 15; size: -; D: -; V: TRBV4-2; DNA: TGTGCCAGCAGCCAGGCGGAAGGGGACGCCGGGGAGCTGTTTTTT; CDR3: CASSQAEGDAGELFF
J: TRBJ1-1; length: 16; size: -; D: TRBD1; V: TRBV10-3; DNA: TGTGCGACCCTCCCCCTCACAGGGGGTCTGAACACTGAAGCTTTCTTT; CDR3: CATLPLTGGLNTEAFF
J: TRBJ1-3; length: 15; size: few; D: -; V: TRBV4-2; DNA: TGTGCCAGCAGCCAGGAACAGAGCTCTGGAAACACCATATATTTT; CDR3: CASSQEQSSGNTIYF
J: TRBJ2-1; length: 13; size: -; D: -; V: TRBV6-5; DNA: TGTGCCAGCAGTTACACACGACGCGATGAGCAGTTCTTC; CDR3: CASSYTRRDEQFF
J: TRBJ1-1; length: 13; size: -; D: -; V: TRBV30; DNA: TGTGCCTGGAGTGTCGGCCTCGAGTCTGAAGCTTTCTTT; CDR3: CAWSVGLESEAFF
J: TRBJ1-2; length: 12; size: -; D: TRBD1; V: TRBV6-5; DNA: TGTGCCATCCAGACAGGGGAGGGTGGCTACACCTTC; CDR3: CAIQTGEGGYTF
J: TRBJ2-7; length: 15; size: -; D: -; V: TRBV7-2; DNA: TGTGCCAGCAGCCTACAGGGAAGGTCGAGTGACGGGCAGTACTTC; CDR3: CASSLQGRSSDGQYF
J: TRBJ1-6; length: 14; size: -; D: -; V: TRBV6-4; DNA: TGTGCCAGCAGTGACCAGGGTATGGATTCACCCCTCCACTTT; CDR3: CASSDQGMDSPLHF
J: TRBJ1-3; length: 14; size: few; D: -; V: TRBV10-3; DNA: TGTGCCATCAGTGAGGGACCACTTGGAAACACCATATATTTT; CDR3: CAISEGPLGNTIYF
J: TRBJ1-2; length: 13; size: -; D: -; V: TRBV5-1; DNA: TGCGCCAGCAGCTTGGCCGGCAGGAGTGGCTACACCTTC; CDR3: CASSLAGRSGYTF
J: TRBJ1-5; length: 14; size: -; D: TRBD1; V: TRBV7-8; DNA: TGTGCCAGCGCCGACAGGGGCCCCGGGCAGCCCCAGCATTTT; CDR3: CASADRGPGQPQHF
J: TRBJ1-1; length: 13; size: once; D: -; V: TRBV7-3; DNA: TGTGCCAGCAGCTTAGGAGGGAGCGCTGAAGCTTTCTTT; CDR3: CASSLGGSAEAFF
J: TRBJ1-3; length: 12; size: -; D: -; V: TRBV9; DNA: TGTGCCAGCAATTCGGTTGGAAACACCATATATTTT; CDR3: CASNSVGNTIYF
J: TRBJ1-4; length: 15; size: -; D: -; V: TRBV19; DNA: TGTGCCAGTAGTCCTGGAAGGACAGCTAATGAAAAACTGTTTTTT; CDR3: CASSPGRTANEKLFF
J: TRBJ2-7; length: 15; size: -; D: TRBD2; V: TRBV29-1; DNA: TGCAGCGTTGCCTATGGGGCGGGGGGGAATTACGAGCAGTACTTC; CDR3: CSVAYGAGGNYEQYF
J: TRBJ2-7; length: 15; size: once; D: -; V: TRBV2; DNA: TGTGCCAGCAGTGAAGGGGGGAGAGGCCGGACCGAGCAGTACTTC; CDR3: CASSEGGRGRTEQYF
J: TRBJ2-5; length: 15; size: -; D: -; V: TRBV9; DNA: TGTGCCAGCAGCGTAGGGGGGGTGTCCAGCGAGACCCAGTACTTC; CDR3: CASSVGGVSSETQYF
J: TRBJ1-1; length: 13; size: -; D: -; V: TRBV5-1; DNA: TGCGCCAGCAGCTCGAGAACCGGGGCCCAAGCTTTCTTT; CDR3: CASSSRTGAQAFF
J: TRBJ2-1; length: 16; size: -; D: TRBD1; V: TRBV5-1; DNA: TGCGCCAGCAGCTTAAACCCCGGGACAGGGGTGGGTGAGCAGTTCTTC; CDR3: CASSLNPGTGVGEQFF
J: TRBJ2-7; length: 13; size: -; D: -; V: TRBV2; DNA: TGTGCCAGCAGTGAAGTAAGGGGCACCGAGCAGTACTTC; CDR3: CASSEVRGTEQYF
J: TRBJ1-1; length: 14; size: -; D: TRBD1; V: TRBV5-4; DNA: TGTGCCAGCAGCCAAGGACAGGGACGGACTGAAGCTTTCTTT; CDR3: CASSQGQGRTEAFF
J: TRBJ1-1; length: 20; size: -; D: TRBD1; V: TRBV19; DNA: TGTGCCAGTAGTATATCGCTCGCAACAGGGGGCTGGTCCCGTCGGACTGAAGCTTTCTTT; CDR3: CASSISLATGGWSRRTEAFF
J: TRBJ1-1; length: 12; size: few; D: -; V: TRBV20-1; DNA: TGCAGTGCTAGTGGCCGGGGCTCCGAAGCTTTCTTT; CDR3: CSASGRGSEAFF
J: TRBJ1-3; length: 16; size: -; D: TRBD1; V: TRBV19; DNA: TGTGCCAGTAGCCCTAGACAGGGGGCCTCTGGAAACACCATATATTTT; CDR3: CASSPRQGASGNTIYF
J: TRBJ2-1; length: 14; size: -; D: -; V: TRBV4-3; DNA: TGCGCCAGCAGCTCCTCAGGCATCTACAATGAGCAGTTCTTC; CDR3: CASSSSGIYNEQFF
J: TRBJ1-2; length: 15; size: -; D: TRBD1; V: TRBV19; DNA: TGTGCCAGTAGTATTCGTGGGACAGGGAACCATGGCTACACCTTC; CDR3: CASSIRGTGNHGYTF
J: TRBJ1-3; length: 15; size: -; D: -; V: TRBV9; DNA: TGTGCCAGCAGCGTAATGGGAGTCTCGTCGAACACCATATATTTT; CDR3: CASSVMGVSSNTIYF
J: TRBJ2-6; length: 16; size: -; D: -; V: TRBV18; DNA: TGTGCCAGCTCACCACCGTGGGGCTCTGGGGCCAACGTCCTGACTTTC; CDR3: CASSPPWGSGANVLTF